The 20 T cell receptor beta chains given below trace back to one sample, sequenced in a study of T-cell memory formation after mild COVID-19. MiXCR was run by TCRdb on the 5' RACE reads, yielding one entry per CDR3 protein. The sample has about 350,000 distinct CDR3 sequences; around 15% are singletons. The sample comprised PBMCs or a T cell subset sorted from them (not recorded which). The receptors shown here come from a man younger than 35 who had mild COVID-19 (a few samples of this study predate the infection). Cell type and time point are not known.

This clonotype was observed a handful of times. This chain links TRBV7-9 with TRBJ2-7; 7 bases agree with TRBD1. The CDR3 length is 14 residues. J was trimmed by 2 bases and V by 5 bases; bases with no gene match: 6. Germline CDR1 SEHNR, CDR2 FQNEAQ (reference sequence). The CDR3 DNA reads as TGTGCCAGCAGCGGCGACAGGGAGACCTACGAGCAGTACTTC. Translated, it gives CASSGDRETYEQYF. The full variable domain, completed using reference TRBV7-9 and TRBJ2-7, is DTGVSQNPRHKITKRGQNVTFRCDPISEHNRLYWYRQTLGQGPEFLTYFQNEAQLEKSRLLSDRFSAERPKGSFSTLEIQRTEQGDSAMYLCASSGDRETYEQYFGPGTRLTVT.

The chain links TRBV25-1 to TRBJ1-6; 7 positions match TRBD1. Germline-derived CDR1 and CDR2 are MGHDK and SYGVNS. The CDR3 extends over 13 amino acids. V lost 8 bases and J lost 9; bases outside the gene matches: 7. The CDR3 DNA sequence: TGTGCCAGCGGGAGGGGGCTTGCTTCACCCCTCCACTTT. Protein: CASGRGLASPLHF.

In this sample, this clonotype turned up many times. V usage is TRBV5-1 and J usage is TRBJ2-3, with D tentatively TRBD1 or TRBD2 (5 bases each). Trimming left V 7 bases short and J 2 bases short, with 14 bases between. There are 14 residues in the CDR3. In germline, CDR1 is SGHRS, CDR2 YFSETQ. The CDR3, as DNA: TGCGCCAGCGCACGGGACGGATACACAGATACGCAGTATTTT. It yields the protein CASARDGYTDTQYF.

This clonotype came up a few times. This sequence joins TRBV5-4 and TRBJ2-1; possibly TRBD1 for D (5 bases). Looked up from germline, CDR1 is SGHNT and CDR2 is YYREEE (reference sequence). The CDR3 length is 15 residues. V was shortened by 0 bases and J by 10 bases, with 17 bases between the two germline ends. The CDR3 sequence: CASSLGQGQGDEQFF. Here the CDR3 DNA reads TGTGCCAGCAGCTTGGGGCAGGGCCAGGGTGACGAGCAGTTCTTC. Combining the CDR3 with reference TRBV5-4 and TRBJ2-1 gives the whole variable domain ETGVTQSPTHLIKTRGQQVTLRCSSQSGHNTVSWYQQALGQGPQFIFQYYREEENGRGNFPPRFSGLQFPNYSSELNVNALELDDSALYLCASSLGQGQGDEQFFGPGTRLTVL.

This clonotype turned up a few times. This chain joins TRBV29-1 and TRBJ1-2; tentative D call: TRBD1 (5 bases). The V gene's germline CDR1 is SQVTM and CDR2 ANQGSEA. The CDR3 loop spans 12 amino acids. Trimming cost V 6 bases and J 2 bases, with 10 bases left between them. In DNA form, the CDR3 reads TGCAGCGTGACCGGGGCCAACTATGGCTACACCTTC. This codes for CSVTGANYGYTF.

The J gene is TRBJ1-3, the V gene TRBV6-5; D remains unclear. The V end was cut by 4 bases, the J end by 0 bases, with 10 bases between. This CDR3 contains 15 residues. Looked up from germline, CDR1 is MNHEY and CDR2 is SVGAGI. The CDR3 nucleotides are TGTGCCAGCAGTTCGGCAGCCTTCTCTGGAAACACCATATATTTT. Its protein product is CASSSAAFSGNTIYF.

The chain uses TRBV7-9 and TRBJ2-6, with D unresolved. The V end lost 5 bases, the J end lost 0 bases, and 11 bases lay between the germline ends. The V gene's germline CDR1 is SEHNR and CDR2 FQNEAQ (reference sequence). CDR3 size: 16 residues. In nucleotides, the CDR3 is TGTGCCAGCAGCACACAGAGACCCTCTGGGGCCAACGTCCTGACTTTC. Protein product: CASSTQRPSGANVLTF. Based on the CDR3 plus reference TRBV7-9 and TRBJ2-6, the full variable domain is DTGVSQNPRHKITKRGQNVTFRCDPISEHNRLYWYRQTLGQGPEFLTYFQNEAQLEKSRLLSDRFSAERPKGSFSTLEIQRTEQGDSAMYLCASSTQRPSGANVLTFGAGSRLTVL.

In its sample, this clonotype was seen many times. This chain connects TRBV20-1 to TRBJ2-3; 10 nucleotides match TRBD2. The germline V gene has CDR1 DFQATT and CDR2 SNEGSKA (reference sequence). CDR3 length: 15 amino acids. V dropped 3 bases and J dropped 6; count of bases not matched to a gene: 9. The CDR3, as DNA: TGCAGTGCTAGTTTGGCGGCAGCGGGGGGGGATACGCAGTATTTT. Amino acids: CSASLAAAGGDTQYF.

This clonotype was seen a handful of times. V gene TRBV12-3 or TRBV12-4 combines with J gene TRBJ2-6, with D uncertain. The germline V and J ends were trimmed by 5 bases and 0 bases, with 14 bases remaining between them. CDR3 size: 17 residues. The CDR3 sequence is CASSQAPRFSGANVLTF. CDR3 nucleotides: TGTGCCAGCAGTCAGGCCCCAAGATTCTCTGGGGCCAACGTCCTGACTTTC.

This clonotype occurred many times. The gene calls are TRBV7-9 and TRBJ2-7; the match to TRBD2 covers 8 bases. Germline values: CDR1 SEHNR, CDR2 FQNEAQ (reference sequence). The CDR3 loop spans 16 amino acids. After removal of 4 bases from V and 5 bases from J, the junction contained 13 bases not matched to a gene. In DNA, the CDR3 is TGTGCCAGCAGCTCCCCGACGGGACTAGGATCGGACGAGCAGTACGTC. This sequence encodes CASSSPTGLGSDEQYV.

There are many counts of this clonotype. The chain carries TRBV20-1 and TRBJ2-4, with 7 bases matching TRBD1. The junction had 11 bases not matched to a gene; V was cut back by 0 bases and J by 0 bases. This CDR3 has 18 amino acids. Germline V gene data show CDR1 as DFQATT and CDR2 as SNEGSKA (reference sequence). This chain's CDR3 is CSARDHRGKGVAKNIQYF. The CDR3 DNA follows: TGCAGTGCTAGAGATCACAGGGGTAAAGGGGTAGCCAAAAACATTCAGTACTTC.

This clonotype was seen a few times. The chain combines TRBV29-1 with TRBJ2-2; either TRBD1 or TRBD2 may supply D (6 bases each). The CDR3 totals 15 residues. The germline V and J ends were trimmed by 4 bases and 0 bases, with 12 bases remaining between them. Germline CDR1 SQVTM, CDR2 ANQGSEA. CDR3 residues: CSVGRDTSNTGELFF. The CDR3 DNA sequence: TGCAGCGTTGGGAGGGACACATCGAACACCGGGGAGCTGTTTTTT.

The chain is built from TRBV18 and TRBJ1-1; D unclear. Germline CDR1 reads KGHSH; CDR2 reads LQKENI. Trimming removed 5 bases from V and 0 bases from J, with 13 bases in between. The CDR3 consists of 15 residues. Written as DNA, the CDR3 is TGTGCCAGCTCATTCGAACAGAGTATGAACACTGAAGCTTTCTTT. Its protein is CASSFEQSMNTEAFF.

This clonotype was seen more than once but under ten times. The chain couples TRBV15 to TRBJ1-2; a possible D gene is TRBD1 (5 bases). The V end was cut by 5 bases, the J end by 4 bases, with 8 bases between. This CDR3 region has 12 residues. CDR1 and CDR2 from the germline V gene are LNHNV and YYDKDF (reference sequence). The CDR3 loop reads CATSPQGYGYTF. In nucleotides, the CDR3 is TGTGCCACCAGCCCCCAGGGCTATGGCTACACCTTC.

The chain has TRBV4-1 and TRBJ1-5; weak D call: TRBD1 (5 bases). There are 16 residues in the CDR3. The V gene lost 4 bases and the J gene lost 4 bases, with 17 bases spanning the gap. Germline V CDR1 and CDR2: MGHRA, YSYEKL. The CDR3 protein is CASSLSGTGYNQPQHF. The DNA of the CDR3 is TGCGCCAGCAGCCTTTCCGGGACGGGGTATAATCAGCCCCAGCATTTT.

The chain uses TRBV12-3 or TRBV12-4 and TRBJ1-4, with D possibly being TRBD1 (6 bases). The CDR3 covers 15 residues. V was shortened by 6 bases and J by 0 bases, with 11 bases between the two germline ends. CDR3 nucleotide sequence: TGTGCCAGCAGACAGGGACTCTCAACTAATGAAAAACTGTTTTTT. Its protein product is CASRQGLSTNEKLFF.

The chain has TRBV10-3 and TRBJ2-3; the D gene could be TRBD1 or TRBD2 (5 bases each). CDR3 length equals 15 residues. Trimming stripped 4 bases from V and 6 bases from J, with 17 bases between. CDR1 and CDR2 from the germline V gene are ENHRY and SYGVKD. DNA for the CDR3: TGTGCCATCAGTGGGGACGGGGCTGGCGGGGATACGCAGTATTTT. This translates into CAISGDGAGGDTQYF.

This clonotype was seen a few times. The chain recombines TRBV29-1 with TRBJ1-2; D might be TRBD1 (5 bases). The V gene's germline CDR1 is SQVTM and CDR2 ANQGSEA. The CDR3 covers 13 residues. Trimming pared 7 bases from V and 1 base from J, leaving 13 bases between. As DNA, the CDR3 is TGCAGCGCTCAGGGACTTTTTAACTATGGCTACACCTTC. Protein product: CSAQGLFNYGYTF.

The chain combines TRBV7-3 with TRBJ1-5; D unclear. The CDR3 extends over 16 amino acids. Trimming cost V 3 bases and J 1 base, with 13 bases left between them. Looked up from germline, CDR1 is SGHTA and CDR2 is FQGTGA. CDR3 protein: CASSFMCSGSNQPQHF. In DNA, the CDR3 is TGTGCCAGCAGCTTTATGTGTTCGGGGAGCAATCAGCCCCAGCATTTT.

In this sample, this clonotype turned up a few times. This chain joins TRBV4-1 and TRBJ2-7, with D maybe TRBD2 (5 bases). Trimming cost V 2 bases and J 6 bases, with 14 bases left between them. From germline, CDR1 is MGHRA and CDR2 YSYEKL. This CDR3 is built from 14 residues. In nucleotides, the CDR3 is TGCGCCAGCAGCCAACCGACCCGGGAAGCCGAGCAGTACGTC. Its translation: CASSQPTREAEQYV.